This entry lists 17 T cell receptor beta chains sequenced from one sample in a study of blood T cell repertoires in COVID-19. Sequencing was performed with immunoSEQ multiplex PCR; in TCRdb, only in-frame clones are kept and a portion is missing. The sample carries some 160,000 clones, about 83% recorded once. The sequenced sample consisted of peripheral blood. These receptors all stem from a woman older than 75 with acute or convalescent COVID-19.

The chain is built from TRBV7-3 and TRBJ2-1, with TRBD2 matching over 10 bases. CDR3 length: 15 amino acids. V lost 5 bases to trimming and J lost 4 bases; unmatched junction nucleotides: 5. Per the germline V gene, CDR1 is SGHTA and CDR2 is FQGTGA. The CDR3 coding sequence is TGTGCCAGCAGCCCCGGGACTAGCGAGTACAATGAGCAGTTCTTC. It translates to CASSPGTSEYNEQFF.

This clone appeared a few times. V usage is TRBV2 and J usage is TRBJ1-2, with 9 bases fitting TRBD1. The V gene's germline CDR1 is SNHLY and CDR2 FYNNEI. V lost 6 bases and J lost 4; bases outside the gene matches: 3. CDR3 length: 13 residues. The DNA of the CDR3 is TGTGCCAGCAGGCGGACAGGGGCCTATGGCTACACCTTC. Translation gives CASRRTGAYGYTF.

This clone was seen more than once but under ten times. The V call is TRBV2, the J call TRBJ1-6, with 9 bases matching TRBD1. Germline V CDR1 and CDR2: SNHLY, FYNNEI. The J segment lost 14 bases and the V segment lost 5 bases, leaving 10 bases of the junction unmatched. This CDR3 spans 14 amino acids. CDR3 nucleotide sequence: TGTGCCAGCAGTATCGGGACAGGGTATCAAGCCCTCCACTTT. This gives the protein CASSIGTGYQALHF.

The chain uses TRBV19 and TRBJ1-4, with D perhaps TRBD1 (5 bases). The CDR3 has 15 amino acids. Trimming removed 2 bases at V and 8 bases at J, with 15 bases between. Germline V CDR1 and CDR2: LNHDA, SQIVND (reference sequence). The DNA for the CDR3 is TGTGCCAGTAGTATATATGGGGCAGGACCAGAAAAACTGTTTTTT. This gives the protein CASSIYGAGPEKLFF.

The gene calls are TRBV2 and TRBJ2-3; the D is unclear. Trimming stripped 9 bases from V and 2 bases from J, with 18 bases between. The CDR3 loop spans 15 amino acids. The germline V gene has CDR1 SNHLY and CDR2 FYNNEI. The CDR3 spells CASSSEALPTDTQYF. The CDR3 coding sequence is TGTGCCAGTAGTTCGGAAGCGTTGCCCACAGATACGCAGTATTTT.

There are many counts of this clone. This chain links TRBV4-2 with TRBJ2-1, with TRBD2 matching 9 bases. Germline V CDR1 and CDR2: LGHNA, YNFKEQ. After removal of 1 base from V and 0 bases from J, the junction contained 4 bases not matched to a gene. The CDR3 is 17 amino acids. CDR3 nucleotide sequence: TGTGCCAGCAGCCAAGGGCGTAGCGGGAGCTCCTACAATGAGCAGTTCTTC. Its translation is CASSQGRSGSSYNEQFF.

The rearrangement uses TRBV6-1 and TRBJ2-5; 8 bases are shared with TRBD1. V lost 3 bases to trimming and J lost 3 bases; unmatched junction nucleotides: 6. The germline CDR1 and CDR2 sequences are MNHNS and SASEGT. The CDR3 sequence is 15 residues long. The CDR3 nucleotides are TGTGCCAGCAGTGAGGCTACAGGGGGGAAAGAGACCCAGTACTTC. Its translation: CASSEATGGKETQYF.

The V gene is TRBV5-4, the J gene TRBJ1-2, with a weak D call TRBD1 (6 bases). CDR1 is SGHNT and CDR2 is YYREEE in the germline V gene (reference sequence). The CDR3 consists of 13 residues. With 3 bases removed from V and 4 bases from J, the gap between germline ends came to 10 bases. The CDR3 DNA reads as TGTGCCAGCAGCTCGGACAGAGTCTATGGCTACACCTTC. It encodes CASSSDRVYGYTF.

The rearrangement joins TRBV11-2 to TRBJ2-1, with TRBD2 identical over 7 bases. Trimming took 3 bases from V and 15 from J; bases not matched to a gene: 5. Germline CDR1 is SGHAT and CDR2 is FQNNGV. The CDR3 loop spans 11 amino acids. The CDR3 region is CASSFRGGLFF. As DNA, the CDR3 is TGTGCCAGCAGCTTCCGCGGGGGTTTGTTCTTC.

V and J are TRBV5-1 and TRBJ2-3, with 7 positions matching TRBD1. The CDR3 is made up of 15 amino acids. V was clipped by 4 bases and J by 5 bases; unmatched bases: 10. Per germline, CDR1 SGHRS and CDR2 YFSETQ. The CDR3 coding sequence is TGCGCCAGCAGCCCGGCGACAGGGAGAGGAGATACGCAGTATTTT. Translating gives CASSPATGRGDTQYF.

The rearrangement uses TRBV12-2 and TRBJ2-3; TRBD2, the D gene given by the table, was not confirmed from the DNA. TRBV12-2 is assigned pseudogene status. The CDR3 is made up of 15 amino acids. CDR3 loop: CASRRRGAPTDTQYF. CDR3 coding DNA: TGTGCAAGTCGTCGCCGGGGGGCTCCCACAGATACGCAGTATTTT.

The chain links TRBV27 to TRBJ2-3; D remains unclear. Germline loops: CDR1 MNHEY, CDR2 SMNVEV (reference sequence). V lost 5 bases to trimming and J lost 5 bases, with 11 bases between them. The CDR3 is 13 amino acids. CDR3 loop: CASSMSRRDTQYF. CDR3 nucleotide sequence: TGTGCCAGCAGTATGTCTAGAAGAGATACGCAGTATTTT.

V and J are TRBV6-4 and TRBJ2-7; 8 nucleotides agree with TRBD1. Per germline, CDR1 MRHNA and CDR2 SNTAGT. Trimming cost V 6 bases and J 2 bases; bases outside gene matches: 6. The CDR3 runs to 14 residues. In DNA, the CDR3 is TGTGCCAGCAGGCCGGGACAGGACCCCTACGAGCAGTACTTC. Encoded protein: CASRPGQDPYEQYF.

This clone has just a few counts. This CDR3 reads CASSTSFGYTF. As DNA, the CDR3 is TGTGCCAGCAGTACATCTTTTGGCTACACCTTC. The chain employs TRBV25-1 and TRBJ1-2; D is uncertain. V lost 5 bases and J 7 bases, leaving 8 bases between the germline ends. CDR3 length: 11 amino acids. Germline V gives CDR1 MGHDK, CDR2 SYGVNS.

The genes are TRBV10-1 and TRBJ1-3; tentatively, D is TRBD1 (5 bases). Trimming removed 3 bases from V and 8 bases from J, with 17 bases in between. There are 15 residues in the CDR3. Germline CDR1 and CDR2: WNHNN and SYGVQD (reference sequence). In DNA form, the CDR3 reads TGCGCCAGCAGTGACCTGGGACTTACGGCGGACACCATATATTTT. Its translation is CASSDLGLTADTIYF.

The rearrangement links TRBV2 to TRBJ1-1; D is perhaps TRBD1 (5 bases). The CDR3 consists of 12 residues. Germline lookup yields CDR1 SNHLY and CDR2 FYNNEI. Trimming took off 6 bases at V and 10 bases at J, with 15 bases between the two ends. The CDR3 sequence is CASRGQTVSAFF. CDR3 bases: TGTGCCAGCAGGGGGCAGACAGTTTCAGCTTTCTTT.

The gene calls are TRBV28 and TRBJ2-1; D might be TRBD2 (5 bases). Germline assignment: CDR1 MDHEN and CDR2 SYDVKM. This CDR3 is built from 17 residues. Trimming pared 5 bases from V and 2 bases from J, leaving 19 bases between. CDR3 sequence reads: CASSPLEGRGPYNEQFF. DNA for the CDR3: TGTGCCAGCAGTCCGCTAGAGGGTAGAGGCCCCTACAATGAGCAGTTCTTC.